This entry concerns a single T cell receptor (beta chain). This clone's antigen is unknown. Germline and junction disagree at one end, which may indicate a read error. The data derive from a study of T cell responses to AZD1222 COVID-19 vaccine (dated by TCRdb to about 2021). About the investigation overall: TCR sequencing was performed for 230 to 250 trial participants, of whom about 200 were given two doses of AZD1222 and around 25 were given two doses of MenACWY control vaccine. Trial participants were enrolled by age into subgroups of 18-55, 56-69 and 70-plus years, and around 150, 28 and 57 TCR-sequenced participants, respectively, were included in these subgroups.

The time point label on this specimen signifies: about 28 days (+/-7) after the second vaccine dose. Because spike-specific TCR depth and breadth did not differ between the two schedules, AZD1222 recipients who got a second dose at roughly 4 weeks were pooled with those who got a second dose at roughly 12 weeks. Samples from vaccinated people were obtained from the UK trials COV001 and COV002, which included a single-blind randomized controlled phase 2/3 trial of AZD1222 (ChAdOx1 nCoV-19) in healthy adults. Trial participant PBMC samples were collected at day 0 and day 28 after the second dose for TCRbeta chain sequencing. Based on the germline V gene, the CDR1 and CDR2 sequences are MGHRA and YSYEKL. There are 16 amino acids in the CDR3, from cysteine to phenylalanine inclusive. The entry retains the CDR3 DNA only, 48 bases that are in frame from base 1. General study outcomes and caveats: After two AZD1222 doses, spike-specific TCR breadth and depth were significantly higher than at day 0 and than in MenACWY recipients. Conclusions about previously exposed vaccinees are limited because only a handful of AZD1222 recipients were SARS-CoV-2 seropositive at baseline. Epitopes outside the regions mutated in the B.1.351 and B.1.1.7 variants were reportedly recognized by nearly half of the unique spike-specific TCRs. Participants were mostly white British and included more females than males, and it was suggested by the authors that clonal diversity may have been underestimated. In the small 56-69-year group, the increase in depth fell short of significance, most likely because of low power. The whole spike protein was spanned by vaccine-associated CD4 TCRs, and dominant responses were seen in regions 160-218 and 743-854. Because no samples from the day 14 peak response were available, repertoires could be characterized only after the peak T cell response.

The CDR3 regions of human TCRbeta chains were analyzed by immunosequencing. The source study handled its data this way. TCRs in the repertoires were compared against a reference library of SARS-CoV-2-specific TCRs that had been generated with the MIRA antigen-specificity platform. Breadth was defined as the fraction of unique TCRs that were SARS-CoV-2-associated. Depth was defined as the fraction of total T cells that were SARS-CoV-2-associated. Using the MIRA data, each spike-specific TCR was assigned both to the spike region to which the TCR was reactive and to a CD4 or CD8 class. Log10-transformed breadth and depth values were compared by one-way ANOVA with Sidak's multiple comparisons tests. What TCRdb holds here is the immuneACCESS table cut down to in-frame rearrangements. Part of the clones is not present; checked against another copy, under half of the missing clones reflect an unresolved V gene, and the others are unexplained. V and J calls and clone size are copied from that table; D and trimming were computed from the DNA. In this sample the table shows 200,000 or so clones, approximately 95% of which occur a single time. The ten largest clones represent more than 0.8% of the sample.

Specimen: peripheral blood, collected 28 days after the second AZD1222 dose. The V and J genes are TRBV4-1 and TRBJ1-1; the D region possibly corresponds to TRBD1 (6 bases align). The receptor was derived from an adult who received the AZD1222 COVID-19 vaccine. The CDR3 here reads CASSLRDTVANTEAFF. The DNA is as follows: TGTGCCAGCAGCCTCCGGGACACAGTCGCGAACACTGAAGCTTTCTTT.